This T cell receptor beta chain derives from a study of cytomegalovirus exposure and HLA in healthy donors. The PCR used 60 Vbeta and 13 Jbeta primers. Only in-frame clones appear in the TCRdb table, and some are missing; sequencing was by immunoSEQ multiplex PCR. Of 170,000 or so clones in the sample, 60% to 85% are singletons; the top ten hold 2.5% to 4%. The CDR3 spans 14 residues. After removal of 5 bases from V and 9 bases from J, the junction contained 7 bases not matched to a gene. From germline, CDR1 is SEHNR and CDR2 FQNEAQ (reference sequence). The V call is TRBV7-9, the J call TRBJ2-1; 10 nucleotides match TRBD1. Sequences were obtained from PBMCs. This TCR was sampled from a woman aged 45 to 65 in good health and CMV-seropositive. CDR3 protein: CASSDRDRGGEQFF. The CDR3 DNA reads TGTGCCAGCAGCGACCGGGACAGGGGAGGTGAGCAGTTCTTC.